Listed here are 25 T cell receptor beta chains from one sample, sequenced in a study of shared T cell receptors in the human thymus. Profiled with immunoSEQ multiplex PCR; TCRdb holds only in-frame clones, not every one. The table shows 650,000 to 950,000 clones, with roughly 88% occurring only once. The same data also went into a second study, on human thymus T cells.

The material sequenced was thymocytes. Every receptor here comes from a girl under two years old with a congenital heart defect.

The CDR3 coding sequence is TGTGCCAGCAGCGGACGGACAGACAATAGTCACACTGAAGCTTTCTTT. Translation: CASSGRTDNSHTEAFF. The chain combines TRBV9 with TRBJ1-1; D is possibly TRBD1 (6 bases). The CDR3 loop spans 16 amino acids. The germline gives CDR1 SGDLS, CDR2 YYNGEE. Trimming took off 3 bases at V and 3 bases at J, with 18 bases between the two ends.

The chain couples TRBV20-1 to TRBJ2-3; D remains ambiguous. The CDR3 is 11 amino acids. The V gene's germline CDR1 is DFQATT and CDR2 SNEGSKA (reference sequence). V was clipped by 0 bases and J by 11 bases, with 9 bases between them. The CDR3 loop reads CSARDPSGQYF. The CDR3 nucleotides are TGCAGTGCTAGAGACCCTTCGGGGCAGTATTTT.

For the CDR3, the DNA is TGCAGTGCTAGAGATGCAGGGTCTTACACCTTC. Translated, it gives CSARDAGSYTF. The gene calls are TRBV20-1 and TRBJ1-2; weak D call: TRBD1 (5 bases). Germline values: CDR1 DFQATT, CDR2 SNEGSKA (reference sequence). This CDR3 region has 11 residues. Trimming removed 0 bases from V and 11 bases from J, with 10 bases in between.

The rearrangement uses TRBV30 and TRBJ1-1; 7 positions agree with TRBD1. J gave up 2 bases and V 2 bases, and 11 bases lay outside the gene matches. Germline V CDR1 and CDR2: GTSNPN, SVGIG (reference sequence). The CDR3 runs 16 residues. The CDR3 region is CAWSPDRVARNTEAFF. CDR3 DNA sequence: TGTGCCTGGAGTCCCGACAGGGTGGCTCGAAACACTGAAGCTTTCTTT.

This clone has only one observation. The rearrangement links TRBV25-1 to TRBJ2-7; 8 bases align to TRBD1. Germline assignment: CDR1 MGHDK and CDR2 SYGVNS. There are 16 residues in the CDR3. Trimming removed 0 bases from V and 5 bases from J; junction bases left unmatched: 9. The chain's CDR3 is CASSEYPTTGVHEQYF. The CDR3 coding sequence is TGTGCCAGCAGTGAATATCCGACGACAGGGGTTCACGAGCAGTACTTC.

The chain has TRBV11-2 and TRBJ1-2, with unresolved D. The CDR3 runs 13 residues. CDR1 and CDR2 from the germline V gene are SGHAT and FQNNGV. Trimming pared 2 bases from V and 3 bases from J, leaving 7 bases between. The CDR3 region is CASSLLPDYGYTF. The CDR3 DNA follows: TGTGCCAGCAGCTTACTTCCCGACTATGGCTACACCTTC. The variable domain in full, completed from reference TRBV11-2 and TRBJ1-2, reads EAGVAQSPRYKIIEKRQSVAFWCNPISGHATLYWYQQILGQGPKLLIQFQNNGVVDDSQLPKDRFSAERLKGVDSTLKIQPAKLEDSAVYLCASSLLPDYGYTFGSGTRLTVV.

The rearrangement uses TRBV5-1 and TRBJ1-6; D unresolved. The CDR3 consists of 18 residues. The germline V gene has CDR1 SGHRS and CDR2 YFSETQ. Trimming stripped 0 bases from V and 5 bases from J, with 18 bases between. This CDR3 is CASSLGQVGDWDNSPLHF. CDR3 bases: TGCGCCAGCAGCTTGGGCCAGGTGGGTGATTGGGATAATTCACCCCTCCACTTT. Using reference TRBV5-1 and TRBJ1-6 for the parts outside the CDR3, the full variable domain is KAGVTQTPRYLIKTRGQQVTLSCSPISGHRSVSWYQQTPGQGLQFLFEYFSETQRNKGNFPGRFSGRQFSNSRSEMNVSTLELGDSALYLCASSLGQVGDWDNSPLHFGNGTRLTVT.

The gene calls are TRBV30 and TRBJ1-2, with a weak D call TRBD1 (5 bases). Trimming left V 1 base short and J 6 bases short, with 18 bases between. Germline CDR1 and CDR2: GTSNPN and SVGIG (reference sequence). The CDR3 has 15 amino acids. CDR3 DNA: TGTGCCTGGAGTGCAGACCAGACAGCTGGAAATGGCTACACCTTC. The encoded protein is CAWSADQTAGNGYTF.

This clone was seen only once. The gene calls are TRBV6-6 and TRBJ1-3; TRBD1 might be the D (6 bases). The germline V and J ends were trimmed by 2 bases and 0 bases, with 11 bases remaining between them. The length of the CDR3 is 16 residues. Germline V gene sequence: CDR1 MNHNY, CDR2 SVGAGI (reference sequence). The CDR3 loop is CASSYDRTVSGNTIYF. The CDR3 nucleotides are TGTGCCAGCAGTTACGATCGGACAGTCTCTGGAAACACCATATATTTT.

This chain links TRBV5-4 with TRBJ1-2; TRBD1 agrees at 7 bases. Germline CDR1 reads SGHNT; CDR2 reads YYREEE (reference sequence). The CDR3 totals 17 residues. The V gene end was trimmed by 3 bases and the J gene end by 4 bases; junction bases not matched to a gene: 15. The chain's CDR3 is CASSCRQGCAPGYGYTF. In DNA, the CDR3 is TGTGCCAGCAGCTGCCGACAGGGATGCGCTCCTGGCTATGGCTACACCTTC.

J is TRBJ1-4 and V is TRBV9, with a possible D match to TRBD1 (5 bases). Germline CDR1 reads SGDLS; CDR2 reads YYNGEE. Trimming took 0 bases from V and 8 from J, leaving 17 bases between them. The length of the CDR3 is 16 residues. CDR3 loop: CASSVGRGTPGEKLFF. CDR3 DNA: TGTGCCAGCAGCGTAGGAAGGGGCACCCCAGGGGAAAAACTGTTTTTT.

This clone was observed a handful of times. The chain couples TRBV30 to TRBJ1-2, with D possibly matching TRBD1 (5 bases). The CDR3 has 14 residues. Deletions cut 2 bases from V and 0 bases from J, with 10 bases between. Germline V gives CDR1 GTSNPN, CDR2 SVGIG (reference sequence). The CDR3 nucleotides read TGTGCCTGGAGTCCGACAGTAGCTAACTATGGCTACACCTTC. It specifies CAWSPTVANYGYTF.

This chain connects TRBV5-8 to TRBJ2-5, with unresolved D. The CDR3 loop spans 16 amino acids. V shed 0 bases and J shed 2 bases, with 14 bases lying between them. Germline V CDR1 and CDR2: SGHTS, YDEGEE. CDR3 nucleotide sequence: TGTGCCAGCAGCTTGGTACGAGCATCCTCTCAAGAGACCCAGTACTTC. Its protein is CASSLVRASSQETQYF. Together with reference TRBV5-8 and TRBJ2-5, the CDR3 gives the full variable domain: EAGVTQSPTHLIKTRGQQATLRCSPISGHTSVYWYQQALGLGLQFLLWYDEGEERNRGNFPPRFSGRQFPNYSSELNVNALELEDSALYLCASSLVRASSQETQYFGPGTRLLVL.

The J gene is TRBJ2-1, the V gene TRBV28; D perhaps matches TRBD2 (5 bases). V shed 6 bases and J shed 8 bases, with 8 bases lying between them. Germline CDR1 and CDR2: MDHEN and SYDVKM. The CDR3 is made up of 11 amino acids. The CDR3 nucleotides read TGTGCCAGCAGATGGGGAGATGAGCAGTTCTTC. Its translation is CASRWGDEQFF. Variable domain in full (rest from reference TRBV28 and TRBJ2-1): DVKVTQSSRYLVKRTGEKVFLECVQDMDHENMFWYRQDPGLGLRLIYFSYDVKMKEKGDIPEGYSVSREKKERFSLILESASTNQTSMYLCASRWGDEQFFGPGTRLTVL.

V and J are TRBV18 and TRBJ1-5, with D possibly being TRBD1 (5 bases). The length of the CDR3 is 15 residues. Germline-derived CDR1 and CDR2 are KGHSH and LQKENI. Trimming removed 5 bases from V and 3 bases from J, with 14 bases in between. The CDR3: CASSGATENNQPQHF. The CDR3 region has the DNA TGTGCCAGCTCAGGTGCGACAGAAAACAATCAGCCCCAGCATTTT. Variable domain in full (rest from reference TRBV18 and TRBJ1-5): NAGVMQNPRHLVRRRGQEARLRCSPMKGHSHVYWYRQLPEEGLKFMVYLQKENIIDESGMPKERFSAEFPKEGPSILRIQQVVRGDSAAYFCASSGATENNQPQHFGDGTRLSIL.

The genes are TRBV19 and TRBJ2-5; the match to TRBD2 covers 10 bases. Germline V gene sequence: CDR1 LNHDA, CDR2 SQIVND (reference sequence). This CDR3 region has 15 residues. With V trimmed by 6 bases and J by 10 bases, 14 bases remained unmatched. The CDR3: CASRPTSGASGGQYF. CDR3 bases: TGTGCCAGTAGGCCCACATCTGGGGCTAGCGGGGGCCAGTACTTC.

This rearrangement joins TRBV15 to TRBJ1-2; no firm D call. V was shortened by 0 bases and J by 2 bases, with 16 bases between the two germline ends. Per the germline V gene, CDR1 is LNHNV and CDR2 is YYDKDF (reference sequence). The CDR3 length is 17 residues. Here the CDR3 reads CATSRDGVEVLNYGYTF. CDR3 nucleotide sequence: TGTGCCACCAGCAGAGATGGGGTGGAGGTTCTGAACTATGGCTACACCTTC.

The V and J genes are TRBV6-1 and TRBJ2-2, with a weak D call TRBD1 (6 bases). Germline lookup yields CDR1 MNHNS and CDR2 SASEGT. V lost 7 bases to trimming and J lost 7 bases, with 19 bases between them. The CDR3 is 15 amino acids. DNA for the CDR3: TGTGCCAGCACAGGGGTGGCGCGGATCATCGGGGAGCTGTTTTTT. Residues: CASTGVARIIGELFF.

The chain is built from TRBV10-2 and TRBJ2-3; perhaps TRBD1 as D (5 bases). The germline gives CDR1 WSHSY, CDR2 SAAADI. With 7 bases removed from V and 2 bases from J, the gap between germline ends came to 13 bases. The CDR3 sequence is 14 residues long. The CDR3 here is CASKGKGSTDTQYF. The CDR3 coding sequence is TGCGCCAGCAAAGGGAAGGGGTCCACAGATACGCAGTATTTT.

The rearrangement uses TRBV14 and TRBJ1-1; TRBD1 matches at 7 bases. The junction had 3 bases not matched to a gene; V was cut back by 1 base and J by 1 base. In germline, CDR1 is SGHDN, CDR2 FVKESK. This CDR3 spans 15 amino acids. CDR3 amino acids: CASSQARTGNTEAFF. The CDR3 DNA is TGTGCCAGCAGCCAAGCTCGGACAGGGAACACTGAAGCTTTCTTT.

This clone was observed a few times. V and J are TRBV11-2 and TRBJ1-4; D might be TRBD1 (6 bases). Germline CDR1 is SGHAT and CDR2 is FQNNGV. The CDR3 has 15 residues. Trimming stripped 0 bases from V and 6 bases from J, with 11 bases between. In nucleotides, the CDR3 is TGTGCCAGCAGCTTAGAAGGGGGTAGGGATGAAAAACTGTTTTTT. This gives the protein CASSLEGGRDEKLFF.

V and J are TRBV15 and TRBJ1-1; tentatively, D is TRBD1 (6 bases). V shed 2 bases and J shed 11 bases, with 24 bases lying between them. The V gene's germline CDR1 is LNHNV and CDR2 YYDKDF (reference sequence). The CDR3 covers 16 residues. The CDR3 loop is CATSRSPGYYRAKAFF. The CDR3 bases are TGTGCCACCAGCAGATCCCCGGGCTACTACAGGGCTAAGGCTTTCTTT. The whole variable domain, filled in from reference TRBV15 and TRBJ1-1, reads DAMVIQNPRYQVTQFGKPVTLSCSQTLNHNVMYWYQQKSSQAPKLLFHYYDKDFNNEADTPDNFQSRRPNTSFCFLDIRSPGLGDTAMYLCATSRSPGYYRAKAFFGQGTRLTVV.

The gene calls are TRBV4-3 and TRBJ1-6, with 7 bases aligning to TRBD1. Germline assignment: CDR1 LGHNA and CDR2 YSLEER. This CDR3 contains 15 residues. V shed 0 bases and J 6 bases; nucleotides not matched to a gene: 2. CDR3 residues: CASSQEGQSNSPLHF. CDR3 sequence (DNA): TGCGCCAGCAGCCAAGAGGGACAGAGTAATTCACCCCTCCACTTT.

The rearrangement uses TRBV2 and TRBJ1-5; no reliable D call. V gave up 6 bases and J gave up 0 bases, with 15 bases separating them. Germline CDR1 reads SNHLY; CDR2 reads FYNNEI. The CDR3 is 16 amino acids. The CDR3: CASRPARGTSNQPQHF. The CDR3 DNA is TGTGCCAGCAGACCAGCTAGAGGCACTAGCAATCAGCCCCAGCATTTT.

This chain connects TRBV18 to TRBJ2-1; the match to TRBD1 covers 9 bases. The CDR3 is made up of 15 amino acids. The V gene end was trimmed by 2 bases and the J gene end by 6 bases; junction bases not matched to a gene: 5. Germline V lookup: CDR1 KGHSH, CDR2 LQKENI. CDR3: CASSPDRGSCNEQFF. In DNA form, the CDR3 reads TGTGCCAGCTCACCAGACAGGGGGAGCTGCAATGAGCAGTTCTTC.